This record covers a single T cell receptor (beta chain). These data come from a study of blood T cell repertoires in COVID-19. Measured with immunoSEQ multiplex PCR; TCRdb has only the in-frame clones, and not every one. This sample has about 420,000 clones, with approximately 90% found just once. This CDR3 region has 15 residues. Germline loops: CDR1 SNHLY, CDR2 FYNNEI. Between the trimmed V and J ends, which lost 2 bases and 6 bases, there was a span of 11 bases. The sample was peripheral blood. This chain joins TRBV2 and TRBJ1-6, with a weak D call TRBD1 (5 bases). The receptor was derived from a young man with COVID-19, enrolled during active disease. The CDR3 DNA reads TGTGCCAGCAGTGAATTGGGGCGGCGTAATTCACCCCTCCACTTT. Amino acid sequence: CASSELGRRNSPLHF. Based on the CDR3 plus reference TRBV2 and TRBJ1-6, the full variable domain is EPEVTQTPSHQVTQMGQEVILRCVPISNHLYFYWYRQILGQKVEFLVSFYNNEISEKSEIFDDQFSVERPDGSNFTLKIRSTKLEDSAMYFCASSELGRRNSPLHFGNGTRLTVT.